This TCR beta chain was profiled in a study of neurological immune-mediated disorders. This CDR3 spans 13 amino acids. The ends were cut back, 6 bases at V and 4 bases at J, with 15 bases in the middle. Germline V CDR1 and CDR2: SQVTM, ANQGSEA. Input was around 950,000 sorted T cells, either CD4+ or CD8+. One entry per CDR3 protein, called by TCRdb with MiXCR from the 5' RACE reads. This table has approximately 50,000 distinct CDR3 sequences, around 5.3% appearing once. The table lists this clonotype with many counts. The rearrangement joins TRBV29-1 to TRBJ1-1, with TRBD1 as a possible D gene (5 bases). This clonotype originated in a woman between 18 and 30 years old with multiple sclerosis. The specimen sequenced was CD4+ T cells from blood. Here the CDR3 DNA reads TGCAGCGTGGGCCTCGGGGGGGGCACTGAAGCTTTCTTT. Its protein is CSVGLGGGTEAFF. The full variable domain, in which reference TRBV29-1 and TRBJ1-1 provide the parts outside the CDR3, is SAVISQKPSRDICQRGTSLTIQCQVDSQVTMMFWYRQQPGQSLTLIATANQGSEATYESGFVIDKFPISRPNLTFSTLTVSNMSPEDSSIYLCSVGLGGGTEAFFGQGTRLTVV.